This TCR beta chain was retrieved from a study of blood T cell repertoires in COVID-19. Study background: There were acute and convalescent COVID-19 samples, and they came from the United States, Italy and Spain.

The CDR3 extends over 18 amino acids. Germline V gene sequence: CDR1 LGHNA, CDR2 YNFKEQ. V dropped 2 bases and J dropped 0; count of bases not matched to a gene: 8. Profiled with immunoSEQ multiplex PCR; TCRdb holds only in-frame clones, not every one. The sample yields over 150,000 clones, around 81% seen once. This TCR was sampled from a middle-aged man who had recovered from COVID-19. This chain links TRBV4-2 with TRBJ1-3; 9 bases fit TRBD1. The sequenced material came from PBMCs or T cells enriched from blood (not recorded which). CDR3 protein: CASSQSRTGESSGNTIYF. In DNA, the CDR3 is TGTGCCAGCAGCCAATCTCGGACAGGGGAGAGCTCTGGAAACACCATATATTTT.